This record looks at one T cell receptor beta chain sequence and its context. This sample is drawn from a study of T cell changes during pregnancy in multiple sclerosis. There are 15 residues in the CDR3. Germline CDR1 SGHRS, CDR2 YFSETQ. The V gene lost 3 bases and the J gene lost 5 bases, with 18 bases spanning the gap. Generated by immunoSEQ multiplex PCR, the TCRdb table keeps only in-frame clones and is missing some. The sample contains under 40,000 clones, 80% to 95% of which appear only once. The J gene is TRBJ2-7, the V gene TRBV5-1; weak D call: TRBD2 (7 bases). The sequenced sample was CD4+ T cells from peripheral blood mononuclear cells, obtained in the third trimester of pregnancy. The receptor was derived from a female donor in good health, enrolled as a control in a pregnancy study. The CDR3 protein is CASSWGGRGQDEQYF. The DNA of the CDR3 is TGCGCCAGCAGCTGGGGGGGACGGGGGCAGGACGAGCAGTACTTC.